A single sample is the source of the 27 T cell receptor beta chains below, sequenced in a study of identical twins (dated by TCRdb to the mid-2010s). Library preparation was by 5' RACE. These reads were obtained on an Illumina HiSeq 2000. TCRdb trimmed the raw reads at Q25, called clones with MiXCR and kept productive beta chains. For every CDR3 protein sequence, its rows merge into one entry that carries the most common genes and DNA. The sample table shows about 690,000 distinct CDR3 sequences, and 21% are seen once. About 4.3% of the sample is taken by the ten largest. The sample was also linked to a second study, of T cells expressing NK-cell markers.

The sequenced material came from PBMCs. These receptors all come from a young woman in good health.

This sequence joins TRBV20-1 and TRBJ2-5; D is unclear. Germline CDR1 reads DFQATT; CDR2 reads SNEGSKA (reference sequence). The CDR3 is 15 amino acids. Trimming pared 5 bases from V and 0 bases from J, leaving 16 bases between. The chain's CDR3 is CSADLRRFNQETQYF. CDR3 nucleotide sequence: TGCAGTGCTGACCTACGGCGGTTCAACCAAGAGACCCAGTACTTC.

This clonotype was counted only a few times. This CDR3 reads CASSYSLAGNSYNEQFF. The CDR3 nucleotides read TGTGCCAGCAGTTACTCACTAGCGGGGAACTCCTACAATGAGCAGTTCTTC. The chain has TRBV6-2 or TRBV6-3 and TRBJ2-1; TRBD2 matches 10 bases. The germline gives CDR1 MNHEY, CDR2 SVGEGT. This CDR3 is 17 amino acids long. The trim removed 0 bases at V and 0 bases at J, leaving 2 bases unmatched.

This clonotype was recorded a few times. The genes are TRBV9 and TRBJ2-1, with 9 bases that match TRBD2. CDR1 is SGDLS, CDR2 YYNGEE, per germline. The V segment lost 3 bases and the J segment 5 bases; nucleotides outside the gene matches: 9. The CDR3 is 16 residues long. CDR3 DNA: TGTGCCAGCAGCGCCCCAGGACTAGCGATTAACAATGAGCAGTTCTTC. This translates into CASSAPGLAINNEQFF. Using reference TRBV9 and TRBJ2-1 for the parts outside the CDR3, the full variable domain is DSGVTQTPKHLITATGQRVTLRCSPRSGDLSVYWYQQSLDQGLQFLIQYYNGEERAKGNILERFSAQQFPDLHSELNLSSLELGDSALYFCASSAPGLAINNEQFFGPGTRLTVL.

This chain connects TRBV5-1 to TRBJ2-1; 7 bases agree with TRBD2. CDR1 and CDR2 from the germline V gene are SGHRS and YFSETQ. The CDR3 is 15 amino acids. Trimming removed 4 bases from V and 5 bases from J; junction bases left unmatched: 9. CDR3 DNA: TGCGCCAGCAGCCGGGGGGAGGGGACCCACAATGAGCAGTTCTTC. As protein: CASSRGEGTHNEQFF.

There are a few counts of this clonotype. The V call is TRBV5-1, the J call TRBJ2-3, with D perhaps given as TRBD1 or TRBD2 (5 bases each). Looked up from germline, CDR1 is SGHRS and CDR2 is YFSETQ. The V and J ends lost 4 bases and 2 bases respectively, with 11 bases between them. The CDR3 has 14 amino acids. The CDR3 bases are TGCGCCAGCAGCGCCGGGACCCTCACAGATACGCAGTATTTT. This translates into CASSAGTLTDTQYF.

CDR3 bases: TGTGCCAGCAGTTTCATGAATTCACCCCTCCACTTT. Its protein is CASSFMNSPLHF. V is TRBV12-3 or TRBV12-4 and J is TRBJ1-6; D is unclear. The CDR3 has 12 amino acids. Trimming removed 3 bases at V and 7 bases at J, with 4 bases between.

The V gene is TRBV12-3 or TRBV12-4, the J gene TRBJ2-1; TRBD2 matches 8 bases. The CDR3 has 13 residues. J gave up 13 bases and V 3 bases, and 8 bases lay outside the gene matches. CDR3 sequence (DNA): TGTGCCAGCAGTTTTATGGGACTAGGGAGCCAGTTCTTC. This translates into CASSFMGLGSQFF.

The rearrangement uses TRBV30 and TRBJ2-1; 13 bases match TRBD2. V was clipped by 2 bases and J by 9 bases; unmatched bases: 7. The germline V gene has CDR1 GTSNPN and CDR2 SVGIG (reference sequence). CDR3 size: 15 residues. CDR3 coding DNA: TGTGCCTGGAGTCGACTAGCGGGAGGTAGCATTGAGCAGTTCTTC. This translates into CAWSRLAGGSIEQFF.

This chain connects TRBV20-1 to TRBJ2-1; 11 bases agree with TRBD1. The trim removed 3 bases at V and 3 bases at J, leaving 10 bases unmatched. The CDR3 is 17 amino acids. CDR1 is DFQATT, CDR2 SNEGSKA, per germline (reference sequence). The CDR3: CSARWLRGTGGYNEQFF. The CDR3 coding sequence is TGCAGTGCTAGGTGGTTAAGAGGGACAGGGGGCTACAATGAGCAGTTCTTC.

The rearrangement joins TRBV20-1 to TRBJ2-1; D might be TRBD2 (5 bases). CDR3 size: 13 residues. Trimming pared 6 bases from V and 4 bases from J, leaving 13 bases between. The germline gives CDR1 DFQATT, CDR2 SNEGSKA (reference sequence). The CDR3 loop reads CSAPGPGYNEQFF. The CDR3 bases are TGCAGTGCACCCGGGCCGGGATACAATGAGCAGTTCTTC.

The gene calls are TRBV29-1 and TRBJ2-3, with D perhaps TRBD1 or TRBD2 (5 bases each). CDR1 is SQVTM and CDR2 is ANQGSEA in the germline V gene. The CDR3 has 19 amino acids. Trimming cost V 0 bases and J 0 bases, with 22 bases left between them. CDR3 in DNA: TGCAGCGTTGAAGATCCCGTGGAAACGGGACGTGCTAGCACAGATACGCAGTATTTT. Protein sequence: CSVEDPVETGRASTDTQYF.

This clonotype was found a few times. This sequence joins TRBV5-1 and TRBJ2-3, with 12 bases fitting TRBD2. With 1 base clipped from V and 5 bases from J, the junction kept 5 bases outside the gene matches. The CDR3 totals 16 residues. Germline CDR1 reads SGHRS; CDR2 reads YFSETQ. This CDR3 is CASSLKLAGGVDTQYF. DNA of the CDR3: TGCGCCAGCAGCTTGAAACTAGCGGGGGGTGTAGATACGCAGTATTTT.

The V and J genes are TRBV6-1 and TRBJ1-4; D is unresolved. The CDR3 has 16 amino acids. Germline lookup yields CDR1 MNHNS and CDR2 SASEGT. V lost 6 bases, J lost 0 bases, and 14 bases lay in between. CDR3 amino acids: CASRPVGTATNEKLFF. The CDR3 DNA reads TGTGCCAGCAGACCCGTGGGAACGGCAACTAATGAAAAACTGTTTTTT.

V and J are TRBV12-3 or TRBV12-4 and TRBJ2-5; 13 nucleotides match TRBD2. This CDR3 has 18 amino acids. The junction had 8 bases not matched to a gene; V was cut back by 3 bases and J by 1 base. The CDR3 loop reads CASSFDLLAGGLQETQYF. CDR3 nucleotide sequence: TGTGCCAGCAGTTTTGATCTACTAGCGGGGGGGCTCCAAGAGACCCAGTACTTC.

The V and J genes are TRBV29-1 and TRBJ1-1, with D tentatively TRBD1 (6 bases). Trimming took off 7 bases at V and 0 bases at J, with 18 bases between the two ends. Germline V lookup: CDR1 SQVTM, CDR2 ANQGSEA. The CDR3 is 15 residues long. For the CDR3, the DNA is TGCAGCGCCAAGGGGGGGGTAACCATGAACACTGAAGCTTTCTTT. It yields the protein CSAKGGVTMNTEAFF.

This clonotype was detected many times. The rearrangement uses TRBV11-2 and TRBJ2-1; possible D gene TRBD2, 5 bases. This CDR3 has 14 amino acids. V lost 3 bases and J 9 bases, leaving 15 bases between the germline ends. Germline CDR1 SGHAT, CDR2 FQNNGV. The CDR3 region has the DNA TGTGCCAGCAGCTTGTCTACTCCGGGGAGTGAGCAGTTCTTC. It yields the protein CASSLSTPGSEQFF.

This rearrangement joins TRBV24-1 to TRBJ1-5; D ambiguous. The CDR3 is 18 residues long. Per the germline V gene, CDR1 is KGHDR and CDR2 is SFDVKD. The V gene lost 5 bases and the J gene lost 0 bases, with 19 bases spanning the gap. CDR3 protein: CATSGPRLIKGSNQPQHF. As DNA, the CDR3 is TGTGCCACCAGTGGGCCCCGCCTGATCAAAGGTAGCAATCAGCCCCAGCATTTT.

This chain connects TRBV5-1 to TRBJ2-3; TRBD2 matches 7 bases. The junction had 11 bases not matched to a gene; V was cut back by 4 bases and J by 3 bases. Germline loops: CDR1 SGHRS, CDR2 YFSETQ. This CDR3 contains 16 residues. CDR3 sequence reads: CASSPRTRRFTDTQYF. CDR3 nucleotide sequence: TGCGCCAGCAGCCCGAGGACTAGGAGGTTTACAGATACGCAGTATTTT.

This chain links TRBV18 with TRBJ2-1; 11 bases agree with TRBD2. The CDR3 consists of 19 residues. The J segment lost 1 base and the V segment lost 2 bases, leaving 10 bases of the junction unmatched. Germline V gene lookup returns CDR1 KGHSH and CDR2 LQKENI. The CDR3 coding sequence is TGTGCCAGCTCACCAATGTCTTCGGCTAGCGGGAGGTCCTACAATGAGCAGTTCTTC. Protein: CASSPMSSASGRSYNEQFF.

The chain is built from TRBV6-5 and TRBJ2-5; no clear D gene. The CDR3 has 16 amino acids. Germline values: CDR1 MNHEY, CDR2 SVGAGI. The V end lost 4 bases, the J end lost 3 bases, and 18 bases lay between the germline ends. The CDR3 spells CASSSAAKRRKETQYF. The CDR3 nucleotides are TGTGCCAGCAGTTCGGCGGCAAAGAGAAGAAAAGAGACCCAGTACTTC.

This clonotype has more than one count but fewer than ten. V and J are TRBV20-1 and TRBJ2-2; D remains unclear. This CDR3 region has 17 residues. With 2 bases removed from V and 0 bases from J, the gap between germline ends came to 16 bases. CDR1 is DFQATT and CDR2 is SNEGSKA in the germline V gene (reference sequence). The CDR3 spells CSARNTKVRANTGELFF. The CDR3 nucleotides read TGCAGTGCTAGAAATACCAAGGTTAGGGCGAACACCGGGGAGCTGTTTTTT.

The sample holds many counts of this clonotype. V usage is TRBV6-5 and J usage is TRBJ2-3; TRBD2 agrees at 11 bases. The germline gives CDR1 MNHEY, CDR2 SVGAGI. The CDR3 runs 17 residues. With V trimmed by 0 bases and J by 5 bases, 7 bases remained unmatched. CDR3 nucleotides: TGTGCCAGCAGTTACTCCGTTAGCGGGAGGGCCGGAGATACGCAGTATTTT. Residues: CASSYSVSGRAGDTQYF.

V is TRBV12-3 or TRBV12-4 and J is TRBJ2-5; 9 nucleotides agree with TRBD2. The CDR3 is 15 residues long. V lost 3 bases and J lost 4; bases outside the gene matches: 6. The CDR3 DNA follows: TGTGCCAGCAGTTTGGCGGGGGGGCTGGGAGAGACCCAGTACTTC. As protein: CASSLAGGLGETQYF.

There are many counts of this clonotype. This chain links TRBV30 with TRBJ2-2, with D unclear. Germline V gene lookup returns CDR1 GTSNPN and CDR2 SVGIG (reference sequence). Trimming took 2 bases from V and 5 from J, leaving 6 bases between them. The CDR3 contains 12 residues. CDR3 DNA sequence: TGTGCCTGGAGTAGGGTGACCGGGGAGCTGTTTTTT. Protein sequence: CAWSRVTGELFF.

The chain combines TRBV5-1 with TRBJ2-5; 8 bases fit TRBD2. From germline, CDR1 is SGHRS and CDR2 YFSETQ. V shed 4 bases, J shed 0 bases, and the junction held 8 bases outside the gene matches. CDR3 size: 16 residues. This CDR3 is CASSLQGGGYQETQYF. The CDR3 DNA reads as TGCGCCAGCAGCCTCCAGGGCGGGGGGTACCAAGAGACCCAGTACTTC.

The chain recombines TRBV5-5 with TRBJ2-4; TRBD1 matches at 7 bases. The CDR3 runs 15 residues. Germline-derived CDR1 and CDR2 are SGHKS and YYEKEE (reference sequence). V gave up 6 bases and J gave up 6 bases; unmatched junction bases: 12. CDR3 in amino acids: CASIETGTVGNIQYF. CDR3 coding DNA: TGTGCCAGCATCGAGACAGGGACGGTCGGAAACATTCAGTACTTC.

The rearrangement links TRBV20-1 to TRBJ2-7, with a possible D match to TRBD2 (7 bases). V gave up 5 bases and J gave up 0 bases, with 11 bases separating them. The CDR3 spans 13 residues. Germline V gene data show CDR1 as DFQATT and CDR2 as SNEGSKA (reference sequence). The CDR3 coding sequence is TGCAGTGCTCGGGGGGCGGTCTCCTACGAGCAGTACTTC. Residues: CSARGAVSYEQYF.